A selection of T cell receptor beta chains follows, all from one sample in a study of CD4 T cells in relation to SARS-CoV-2 and coronaviruses. Repertoires were generated with immunoSEQ multiplex PCR, while TCRdb's copy carries only in-frame clones and drops some. The table lists some 45,000 clones, roughly 80% of them singletons. These receptors lack a known antigen. The sequenced sample was naive CD4+ T cells from PBMCs, cultured in vitro. These receptors were taken from an adult with COVID-19. Each CDR3 is given with its conserved first and last residue. The D gene is left open where the match is weak. Part of the rows lack a size; the others show once, few, many or a class for expanded clones.

TRBV7-8	-	TRBD1	CASSAPGTATYNNYGYTF
TRBV5-5	-	TRBD1	CASSSTGGDSPLHF
TRBV6-5	-	-	CASSRTADRYGYTF
TRBV7-9	-	-	CASSLRGLSNTEAFF
TRBV15	-	-	CATSRDYGSTYEQYF
TRBV3-1/TRBV3-2	-	TRBD2	CASSQYVSGRSENQETQYF
TRBV19	once	TRBD2	CASSRLAGVVGNEQFF
TRBV2	-	TRBD2	CASSPRTSGRDDTQYF
TRBV2	once	TRBD2	CASSVLGLAGETQYF
TRBV18	-	TRBD2	CASSPGLAGAYEQYF
TRBV2	-	-	CASIALGQVYEQYF
TRBV13	-	-	CATTEAAANTGELFF
TRBV3-1/TRBV3-2	-	TRBD1	CASSPTGITDTQYF
TRBV30	-	TRBD1	CAWIGTGNFRGYTF
TRBV7-2	-	TRBD2	CASSSGTSGGPPFF
TRBV3-1/TRBV3-2	-	TRBD2	CASSRALAGHNEQFF
TRBV24-1	-	-	CATSEDRNTEAFF
TRBV30	-	-	CAWARVGHEQYF
TRBV15	-	TRBD1	CATSPRTGAWGYTF
TRBV6-6	-	TRBD1	CASSMTGMNTEAFF
TRBV5-4	-	TRBD2	CASSPNGLAGSYEQYF
TRBV4-2	-	TRBD2	CASRTGTSSYNEQFF
TRBV5-1	-	-	CASSLGLAADGPQHF
TRBV6-5	-	TRBD1	CASTPGQGLSGYTF
TRBV28	-	-	CASMHGGIPEQYF
TRBV5-1	-	-	CASSPRGSDRSGANVLTF
TRBV25-1	-	-	CASSRMEDFAEAFF
TRBV5-8	-	TRBD1	CASSLEGQGASNTGELFF
TRBV9	-	TRBD2	CASSVTSGWTSGSDEQFF
TRBV5-4	-	TRBD2	CASSYGPGGRLDTQYF
TRBV5-1	-	-	CASSLGSSGSTDTQYF
TRBV24-1	-	TRBD2	CATSDPLAGGPLEPVQFF
TRBV27	-	TRBD2	CASSSPPGGGNPYEQYF
TRBV4-1	-	TRBD2	CASSYKGLAGGPNTGELFF
TRBV6-6	-	-	CASRGLGGENEQYF
TRBV29-1	-	-	CSVGLYGSSNEQFF
TRBV7-2	-	-	CASSLAGTRNSPLHF
TRBV15	once	-	CATSRDNDQETQYF
TRBV27	-	-	CASSPTYGVGYTF
TRBV7-2	-	TRBD2	CASSSQSGLAGTAGELFF
TRBV11-1	-	TRBD1	CASTPGQGIFNEQYF
TRBV6-6	few	-	CASSDGRENTEAFF
TRBV19	-	-	CASSIQGLAEAFF
TRBV6-4	-	-	CASSADRMNTEAFF
TRBV18	-	-	CASSPGVEGYTF
TRBV3-1/TRBV3-2	once	-	CASSQDGRNSPLHF
TRBV28	few	TRBD1	CASSLIGGRYEQYF
TRBV7-2	-	-	CASSLVGVFGTQYF
TRBV6-2/TRBV6-3	-	TRBD1	CASSLQGSSYNEQFF
TRBV2	-	-	CASSEGQTNEKLFF
TRBV18	-	TRBD1	CASSSITGQGARRAFF
TRBV24-1	-	TRBD1	CATSDSGQGKGKLFF
TRBV27	-	-	CASSLGLTNTGELFF
TRBV7-2	-	TRBD2	CASSRGLAGPNEQYF
TRBV6-5	few	-	CASSRVFGYEQYF
TRBV28	-	-	CASSPAPTGELFF
TRBV27	-	-	CASSFQRGSGTEAFF
TRBV3-1/TRBV3-2	-	-	CASSRRGGRDEQFF
TRBV6-6	-	-	CASSSPGPNSPLHF